This TCR beta chain was captured by sequencing in a study of T cell repertoires in cytomegalovirus infection. Study as a whole: CMV infection together with matching HLA type was indicated by public TCR beta signatures.

In its sample, this clonotype was seen many times. Its antigen is not identified. Broader study findings: Adding up the frequency of public TCR beta families identified people who carried CMV plus the relevant HLA. CMV-specific TCR beta clonotypes restricted by HLA-C were the ones dominating the ex vivo response.

The CDR3 has 14 residues. The germline V gene encodes CDR1 SEHNR and CDR2 FQNEAQ (reference sequence). V lost 3 bases and J lost 7, with 13 bases in between. TCRdb independently ran MiXCR on the reads; one entry per CDR3 protein. Counted here are about 460,000 distinct CDR3 sequences, approximately 11% occurring once; the ten biggest clones make up roughly a tenth. The chain joins TRBV7-9 to TRBJ1-5; D is perhaps TRBD1 (5 bases). The clonotype was recovered from a human donor in good health (CMV status not recorded). Some clones in this sample may be carry-over from other donors' samples. Specimen: PBMCs. Here the CDR3 DNA reads TGTGCCAGCAGCTTCCAGGGTCTGGGCCAGCCCCAGCATTTT. Translated: CASSFQGLGQPQHF.